A selection of T cell receptor beta chains follows, all from one sample in a study of blood T cell repertoires in COVID-19. Generated by immunoSEQ multiplex PCR, the TCRdb table keeps only in-frame clones and is missing some. This table holds more than 55,000 clones, roughly 92% found once. Material for sequencing was peripheral blood. The receptors derive from a man aged 45-60 years with active COVID-19. Each CDR3 is given with its conserved first and last residue. Each record gives: CDR3 DNA, CDR3 protein, J gene, V gene, D gene, clone size. D genes are given only for firm matches. Rows give clone size only sometimes, using once, few, many, or a class for an expanded clone.

cdr3_nt: TGTGCCAGCAGCTTAGCAGCGGGCCTCTCCTACGAGCAGTACTTC
cdr3_aa: CASSLAAGLSYEQYF
j_call: TRBJ2-7
v_call: TRBV5-5
d_call: -
clone_size: -

cdr3_nt: TGTGCCAGCAGTTTAAATGTTTGGGGCGCCCCTTTCGGTCAGCCCCAGCATTTT
cdr3_aa: CASSLNVWGAPFGQPQHF
j_call: TRBJ1-5
v_call: TRBV28
d_call: -
clone_size: -

cdr3_nt: TGTGCCAGCAGCCCAGGGAGTAGCGGGAGCACAGATACGCAGTATTTT
cdr3_aa: CASSPGSSGSTDTQYF
j_call: TRBJ2-3
v_call: TRBV11-3
d_call: TRBD2
clone_size: few

cdr3_nt: TGTGCCAGCAGTTTCAGGGGAGCTGAAGCTTTCTTT
cdr3_aa: CASSFRGAEAFF
j_call: TRBJ1-1
v_call: TRBV6-5
d_call: -
clone_size: -

cdr3_nt: TGTGCCAGCAAAGTCGGGAGCTATGGCTACACCTTC
cdr3_aa: CASKVGSYGYTF
j_call: TRBJ1-2
v_call: TRBV28
d_call: -
clone_size: -

cdr3_nt: TGTGCCAGCAGCTTGGCGACAGGGCGCTACGAGCAGTACTTC
cdr3_aa: CASSLATGRYEQYF
j_call: TRBJ2-7
v_call: TRBV5-4
d_call: TRBD1
clone_size: -

cdr3_nt: TGTGCCAGCAGCTCCAGACACCAGAACACTGAAGCTTTCTTT
cdr3_aa: CASSSRHQNTEAFF
j_call: TRBJ1-1
v_call: TRBV7-2
d_call: -
clone_size: -

cdr3_nt: TGTGCCAGCAGTCGGGACAGGGCGAACAATCAGCCCCAGCATTTT
cdr3_aa: CASSRDRANNQPQHF
j_call: TRBJ1-5
v_call: TRBV6-2/TRBV6-3
d_call: TRBD1
clone_size: -

cdr3_nt: TGTGCCAGCAGCTTAGACAGATTGCAGCCCCAGCATTTT
cdr3_aa: CASSLDRLQPQHF
j_call: TRBJ1-5
v_call: TRBV7-2
d_call: -
clone_size: -

cdr3_nt: TGTGCCAGCAGGAACCCCGACAGGACCCGCCACGAGCAGTACTTC
cdr3_aa: CASRNPDRTRHEQYF
j_call: TRBJ2-7
v_call: TRBV6-5
d_call: -
clone_size: -

cdr3_nt: TGTGCCAGCAGCGCCGGGACTAGCGGGAGGGCACGGCGAGAGACCCAGTACTTC
cdr3_aa: CASSAGTSGRARRETQYF
j_call: TRBJ2-5
v_call: TRBV9
d_call: TRBD2
clone_size: -

cdr3_nt: TGTGCCAGCAGGGACAGGGGGTCCTACTCTGGAAACACCATATATTTT
cdr3_aa: CASRDRGSYSGNTIYF
j_call: TRBJ1-3
v_call: TRBV25-1
d_call: TRBD1
clone_size: -

cdr3_nt: TGCGCCAGCAGCTTGGGACAAAGATCACCCCTCCACTTT
cdr3_aa: CASSLGQRSPLHF
j_call: TRBJ1-6
v_call: TRBV5-1
d_call: -
clone_size: -

cdr3_nt: TGTGCCAGCAGCTTAGTTGGACAGGGTGCTTATGGCTACACCTTC
cdr3_aa: CASSLVGQGAYGYTF
j_call: TRBJ1-2
v_call: TRBV11-2
d_call: TRBD1
clone_size: -

cdr3_nt: TGTGCCAGCAGTCGAGGGTTTGAGCAGTACTTC
cdr3_aa: CASSRGFEQYF
j_call: TRBJ2-7
v_call: TRBV28
d_call: -
clone_size: -

cdr3_nt: TGTGCCAGCAGCTTAAGAACAGGGAGACTGGGTGAAGCTTTCTTT
cdr3_aa: CASSLRTGRLGEAFF
j_call: TRBJ1-1
v_call: TRBV7-2
d_call: -
clone_size: once

cdr3_nt: TGTGCCAGCAGGGGGGAGTTGGGGACAGCGGATCCTCGGGAAAAACTGTTTTTT
cdr3_aa: CASRGELGTADPREKLFF
j_call: TRBJ1-4
v_call: TRBV28
d_call: TRBD1
clone_size: -

cdr3_nt: TGTGCCAGCACCACGGGACTCCAAGAGACCCAGTACTTC
cdr3_aa: CASTTGLQETQYF
j_call: TRBJ2-5
v_call: TRBV28
d_call: -
clone_size: -

cdr3_nt: TGCGCCAGCAGCCAAGATGGGCGAGGGCGGGACAATGAGCAGTTCTTC
cdr3_aa: CASSQDGRGRDNEQFF
j_call: TRBJ2-1
v_call: TRBV4-1
d_call: -
clone_size: -

cdr3_nt: TGTGCCAGCAGCTTAGGATTAGGGGAAGGCTACACCTTC
cdr3_aa: CASSLGLGEGYTF
j_call: TRBJ1-2
v_call: TRBV7-2
d_call: -
clone_size: -

cdr3_nt: TGTGCCAGCAGTCGGGAGACGACCTATGGCTACACCTTC
cdr3_aa: CASSRETTYGYTF
j_call: TRBJ1-2
v_call: TRBV28
d_call: -
clone_size: -

cdr3_nt: TGTGCTAGTGGTTTCGGCCGGACAACCTACGAGCAGTACTTC
cdr3_aa: CASGFGRTTYEQYF
j_call: TRBJ2-7
v_call: TRBV12-5
d_call: -
clone_size: -

cdr3_nt: TGTGCCAGCAGTTTAGTGTCGACAGGGCGCGGGGGGGAGCAGTACTTC
cdr3_aa: CASSLVSTGRGGEQYF
j_call: TRBJ2-7
v_call: TRBV28
d_call: -
clone_size: -

cdr3_nt: TGTGCCAGTAGTATCACGGTTCCCTCCTACAATGAGCAGTTCTTC
cdr3_aa: CASSITVPSYNEQFF
j_call: TRBJ2-1
v_call: TRBV19
d_call: -
clone_size: -

cdr3_nt: TGTGCCAGCACGGGACAGGGATCGCGGAGGGAGACCCAGTACTTC
cdr3_aa: CASTGQGSRRETQYF
j_call: TRBJ2-5
v_call: TRBV2
d_call: TRBD1
clone_size: -

cdr3_nt: TGTGCCAGCAGTCCCCAGGGGCGGGTGGCCAAAAACATTCAGTACTTC
cdr3_aa: CASSPQGRVAKNIQYF
j_call: TRBJ2-4
v_call: TRBV28
d_call: -
clone_size: -

cdr3_nt: TGTGCCAGCAGCAGTAATTCGGGGGGCAGAAACATTCAGTACTTC
cdr3_aa: CASSSNSGGRNIQYF
j_call: TRBJ2-4
v_call: TRBV21-1
d_call: -
clone_size: -

cdr3_nt: TGTGCCAGCACCCGGGACTTAGGCAATGAGCAGTTCTTC
cdr3_aa: CASTRDLGNEQFF
j_call: TRBJ2-1
v_call: TRBV2
d_call: -
clone_size: -